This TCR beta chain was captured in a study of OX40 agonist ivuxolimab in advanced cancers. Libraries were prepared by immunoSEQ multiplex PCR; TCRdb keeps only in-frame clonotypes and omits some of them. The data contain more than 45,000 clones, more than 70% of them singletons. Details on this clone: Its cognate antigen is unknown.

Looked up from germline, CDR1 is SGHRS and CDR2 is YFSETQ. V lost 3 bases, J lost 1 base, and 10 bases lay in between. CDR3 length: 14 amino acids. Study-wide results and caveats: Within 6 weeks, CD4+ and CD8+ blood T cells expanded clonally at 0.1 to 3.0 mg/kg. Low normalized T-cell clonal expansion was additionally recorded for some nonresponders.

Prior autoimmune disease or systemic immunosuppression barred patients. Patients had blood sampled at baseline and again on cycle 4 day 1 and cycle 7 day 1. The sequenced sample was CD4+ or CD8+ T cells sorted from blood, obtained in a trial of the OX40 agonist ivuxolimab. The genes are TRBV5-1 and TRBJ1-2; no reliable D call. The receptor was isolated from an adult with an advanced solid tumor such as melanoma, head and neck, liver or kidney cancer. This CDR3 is CASSSGGDNYGYTF. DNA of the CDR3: TGCGCCAGCAGCTCGGGTGGGGATAACTATGGCTACACCTTC.